Listed here is a single T cell receptor (beta chain). Antigen unknown. Germline loops: CDR1 SGDLS, CDR2 YYNGEE. Trimming pared 4 bases from V and 2 bases from J, leaving 9 bases between. CDR3 length: 13 residues. The data originate from a study of T-cell memory formation after mild COVID-19. Whole-study results and caveats: Later expanders leaned CD4+, whereas clones that contracted between day 15 and 85 were balanced CD4/CD8.

TCRdb reprocessed the 5' RACE reads via MiXCR and lists one record per CDR3 protein. The sample comprises 170,000 or so distinct CDR3 sequences, around 21% of which are singletons, and under 25% rests with the top ten. The origin of this receptor is an adult woman who had mild COVID-19 (a few samples of this study predate the infection). Cell type and time point are not known. The sample taken for sequencing was PBMCs or a T cell subset sorted from them (not recorded which). This chain joins TRBV9 and TRBJ1-2; a weak D match, TRBD1 (5 bases). The CDR3 sequence: CASSSGPNYGYTF. CDR3 sequence (DNA): TGTGCCAGCAGCTCGGGACCAAACTATGGCTACACCTTC.